Following are 19 T cell receptor beta chains from one sample sequenced in a study of monozygotic twins with inflammatory bowel disease. TCRdb re-called the 5' RACE reads, yielding one record per CDR3 amino acid sequence without DNA. The listing contains approximately 160,000 distinct CDR3 sequences. Sequenced: blood. These receptor sequences come from a human donor with ulcerative colitis or Crohn's disease, or a healthy co-twin of an affected twin (not recorded which).

V and J are TRBV7-8 and TRBJ2-2; TCRdb gives TRBD2 as the D gene, but with no DNA this cannot be confirmed. Germline-derived CDR1 and CDR2 are SGHVS and FQNEAQ. The length of the CDR3 is 16 residues. The CDR3 region is CASSPRTSGGTGELFF.

The V call is TRBV5-1, the J call TRBJ2-3; there is no DNA to check the TCRdb D call of TRBD2. There are 15 residues in the CDR3. From germline, CDR1 is SGHRS and CDR2 YFSETQ. This chain's CDR3 is CASSSDGGGTDTQYF.

The chain recombines TRBV5-6 with TRBJ2-3. The CDR3 spans 13 residues. Germline loops: CDR1 SGHDT, CDR2 YYEEEE. The CDR3 region is CASSPLNTDTQYF.

This chain connects TRBV25-1 to TRBJ1-2; without DNA, the TCRdb call of TRBD1 cannot be checked. This CDR3 is built from 19 residues. Germline lookup yields CDR1 MGHDK and CDR2 SYGVNS. CDR3 loop: CASSEWGLYRGRENYGYTF.

The chain couples TRBV29-1 to TRBJ2-1; the D gene TCRdb calls, TRBD2, cannot be checked with no DNA. Germline V CDR1 and CDR2: SQVTM, ANQGSEA. There are 13 residues in the CDR3. CDR3 in amino acids: CSVGTHNDNEQFF.

The chain has TRBV7-3 and TRBJ1-1. Germline lookup yields CDR1 SGHTA and CDR2 FQGTGA. The CDR3 totals 13 residues. The CDR3 sequence is CASSQSLVTEAFF.

V gene TRBV7-8 combines with J gene TRBJ2-7; the TRBD2 assignment by TCRdb is unverifiable without DNA. The germline V gene has CDR1 SGHVS and CDR2 FQNEAQ. CDR3 length: 14 residues. CDR3 protein: CASSLGTNSREQYF. Complete variable domain (other parts from reference TRBV7-8 and TRBJ2-7): GAGVSQSPRYKVAKRGQDVALRCDPISGHVSLFWYQQALGQGPEFLTYFQNEAQLDKSGLPSDRFFAERPEGSVSTLKIQRTQQEDSAVYLCASSLGTNSREQYFGPGTRLTVT.

V and J are TRBV24-1 and TRBJ1-1. The CDR3 is made up of 13 amino acids. CDR1 KGHDR and CDR2 SFDVKD come from the germline V gene. The CDR3 protein is CATLRAGNTEAFF.

J is TRBJ2-1 and V is TRBV24-1; TCRdb proposes TRBD2, but this gene call is untestable without DNA. Germline loops: CDR1 KGHDR, CDR2 SFDVKD. The CDR3 is 18 amino acids. CDR3: CATSDLPPGTSLVGEQFF.

The chain joins TRBV24-1 to TRBJ2-2. The CDR3 covers 12 residues. The germline CDR1 and CDR2 sequences are KGHDR and SFDVKD. The CDR3 region is CATSDLRGELFF.

This sequence joins TRBV7-9 and TRBJ2-5; TCRdb designates TRBD1, a call that cannot be tested without DNA. The CDR3 runs to 14 residues. The germline gives CDR1 SEHNR, CDR2 FQNEAQ (reference sequence). This CDR3 is CASSLTTGEETQYF. Full variable domain (rest looked up from reference TRBV7-9 and TRBJ2-5): DTGVSQNPRHKITKRGQNVTFRCDPISEHNRLYWYRQTLGQGPEFLTYFQNEAQLEKSRLLSDRFSAERPKGSFSTLEIQRTEQGDSAMYLCASSLTTGEETQYFGPGTRLLVL.

The chain couples TRBV5-1 to TRBJ2-2; the D call from TCRdb, TRBD1, cannot be confirmed without DNA. The germline gives CDR1 SGHRS, CDR2 YFSETQ. The CDR3 runs 15 residues. The CDR3 is CASSLAAGGRGELFF.

J is TRBJ2-7 and V is TRBV28; TCRdb gives TRBD1 as the D gene, but with no DNA this cannot be confirmed. CDR1 MDHEN and CDR2 SYDVKM come from the germline V gene. The length of the CDR3 is 14 residues. CDR3 protein: CASSLSGGIYEQYF.

The J gene is TRBJ1-6, the V gene TRBV6-1; TCRdb designates TRBD1, a call that cannot be tested without DNA. Germline V gene sequence: CDR1 MNHNS, CDR2 SASEGT. CDR3 size: 16 residues. The CDR3 loop reads CASSRDRGSYNSPLHF.

The chain combines TRBV18 with TRBJ2-5; TCRdb proposes TRBD2, but this gene call is untestable without DNA. Germline assignment: CDR1 KGHSH and CDR2 LQKENI. The CDR3 runs to 16 residues. CDR3: CASSPPTSGSGETQYF.

This chain uses TRBV27 with TRBJ1-4; no DNA is available, so the TRBD1 call from TCRdb remains unchecked. The CDR3 spans 17 residues. Germline-derived CDR1 and CDR2 are MNHEY and SMNVEV (reference sequence). The chain's CDR3 is CASSPTGPLLVVEKLFF. Variable domain in full (rest from reference TRBV27 and TRBJ1-4): EAQVTQNPRYLITVTGKKLTVTCSQNMNHEYMSWYRQDPGLGLRQIYYSMNVEVTDKGDVPEGYKVSRKEKRNFPLILESPSPNQTSLYFCASSPTGPLLVVEKLFFGSGTQLSVL.

This sequence joins TRBV5-1 and TRBJ2-7; TCRdb indicates TRBD1, and absent DNA this call remains unverified. Germline CDR1 is SGHRS and CDR2 is YFSETQ. The length of the CDR3 is 14 residues. This CDR3 is CASSLQTATYEQYF. Together with reference TRBV5-1 and TRBJ2-7, the CDR3 gives the full variable domain: KAGVTQTPRYLIKTRGQQVTLSCSPISGHRSVSWYQQTPGQGLQFLFEYFSETQRNKGNFPGRFSGRQFSNSRSEMNVSTLELGDSALYLCASSLQTATYEQYFGPGTRLTVT.

This sequence joins TRBV29-1 and TRBJ2-1; TCRdb names TRBD2, which stays unverified in the absence of DNA. This CDR3 is 17 amino acids long. Per germline, CDR1 SQVTM and CDR2 ANQGSEA. The CDR3 here is CSVDSGTSGSISGEQFF.

This chain joins TRBV18 and TRBJ2-7; the D call of TRBD2 rests on TCRdb alone, since no DNA is present to check it. The CDR3 has 15 amino acids. From germline, CDR1 is KGHSH and CDR2 LQKENI. The CDR3 here is CASSPGLAGDYEQYF.